Given below is one T cell receptor (beta chain) in context. Assay used: immunoSEQ multiplex PCR; TCRdb lists only in-frame clones, some missing. Altogether about 90,000 clones are present, less than 95% being singletons, with the ten largest covering roughly 3.4%. This sample is part of a study of control samples from healthy donors and cancer patients. Trimming removed 0 bases from V and 4 bases from J; junction bases left unmatched: 3. The CDR3 length is 14 residues. The germline V gene encodes CDR1 SGHRS and CDR2 YFSETQ. The V and J genes are TRBV5-1 and TRBJ2-7; 8 bases are shared with TRBD2. The sequencing input was blood. This sequence originates from a woman between 18 and 29 years old in good health. DNA of the CDR3: TGCGCCAGCAGCTTGGGCGGGGGGACTTACGAGCAGTACTTC. Amino acids: CASSLGGGTYEQYF.